This T cell receptor beta chain was sequenced during a study of blood T cell repertoires in COVID-19. About the research overall: Whether acute or convalescent, the COVID-19 samples came from the United States, Italy and Spain. Sources were T cells, B-cell-depleted T cells, or PBMCs; the material itself was cDNA or gDNA.

Original data processing: Amplifying reference gene primers gave estimates of nucleated cell counts. Produced via immunoSEQ multiplex PCR; TCRdb's table is partial and in-frame only. The V and J calls and clone size are taken from that table; D and trimming were inferred from the DNA. The table has under 200,000 clones, 80% to 90% seen once. In Seattle, patients joined the study during active infection and were tracked longitudinally. Germline V lookup: CDR1 SGHRS, CDR2 YFSETQ. The CDR3 loop spans 16 amino acids. V shed 4 bases, J shed 3 bases, and the junction held 10 bases outside the gene matches. The chain links TRBV5-1 to TRBJ2-3; 8 nucleotides align to TRBD2. The source material was peripheral blood. The receptor's source is a woman aged 70-85 years with COVID-19, enrolled during active disease. The CDR3 loop is CASSRLTSDETDTQYF. CDR3 nucleotides: TGCGCCAGCAGCCGCCTGACTAGCGACGAAACAGATACGCAGTATTTT.